The rows below give T cell receptor beta chains drawn from one sample of a study of regulatory T cells in long-lasting Graves disease. MiXCR, applied by TCRdb to the multiplex PCR reads, yields one record per CDR3 protein. This table holds roughly 430,000 distinct CDR3 sequences, under 25% found once. Here the sequenced sample was peripheral blood mononuclear cells (PBMCs), taken when the disease was refractory, from a patient treated with antithyroid drugs. All receptors derive from a female donor with Graves disease. The CDR3 runs from the conserved cysteine through the conserved F or W. The D gene is left open where the match is weak. Size is omitted from some rows. Given values are once, few, many or a class for expanded clones.

d_gene	v_gene	j_gene	abundance	CDR3nt	CDR3aa
.	TRBV27	TRBJ1-4	.	TGTGCCAGCAGTTTAACCCCGACAGTCGAAAAACTGTTTTTT	CASSLTPTVEKLFF
.	TRBV12-3/TRBV12-4	TRBJ1-5	many	TGTGCCAGCAGTCCAGGAAAGAATCAGCCCCAGCATTTT	CASSPGKNQPQHF
TRBD1	TRBV5-1	TRBJ2-7	many	TGCGCCAGCAGCCATGGGGACAGGGGCAACGAGCAGTACTTC	CASSHGDRGNEQYF
TRBD1	TRBV7-9	TRBJ2-5	few	TGTGCCAGCAGCCCTCAGGCCGGGACAGGGGCCGAGACCCAGTACTTC	CASSPQAGTGAETQYF
TRBD2	TRBV3-1	TRBJ2-2	.	TGTGCCAGCAGCCAAGTAGCGGGAGGCGCCGGGGAGCTGTTTTTT	CASSQVAGGAGELFF
.	TRBV29-1	TRBJ2-2	.	TGCAGCGTTGCCGGGACACACACCGGGGAGCTGTTTTTT	CSVAGTHTGELFF
.	TRBV9	TRBJ1-3	.	TGTGCCAGCAGCGCGACAGTCTCTGGAAACACCATATATTTT	CASSATVSGNTIYF
.	TRBV11-2	TRBJ1-2	many	TGTGCCAGCAGCTTAAGAGGGTCTAACTATGGCTACACCTTC	CASSLRGSNYGYTF
.	TRBV12-3/TRBV12-4	TRBJ2-3	once	TGTGCCAGCAGTTTAAGCCTGGGGACGCAGTATTTT	CASSLSLGTQYF
TRBD1	TRBV10-2	TRBJ1-6	.	TGCGCCACCCGACAGGGGGGAGCTAATTCACCCCTCCACTTT	CATRQGGANSPLHF
TRBD1	TRBV6-5	TRBJ1-1	many	TGTGCCAGCAGTTACACTGGACAGGTGAACACTGAAGCTTTCTTT	CASSYTGQVNTEAFF
.	TRBV5-4	TRBJ1-6	few	TGTGCCAGCAGCTTGAGTCCTAATTCACCCCTCCACTTT	CASSLSPNSPLHF
TRBD1	TRBV20-1	TRBJ2-2	.	TGCAGTGCTAGTATTCCGTTAGACAGGGGTAACACCGGGGAGCTGTTTTTT	CSASIPLDRGNTGELFF
.	TRBV20-1	TRBJ1-1	many	TGCAGTGCTAGACCCGGGACGATCCTCACTGAAGCTTTCTTT	CSARPGTILTEAFF
.	TRBV6-1	TRBJ2-7	few	TGTGCCAGCAGTGAGAAGTCCGGGACCTACAGCTCCTACGAGCAGTACTTC	CASSEKSGTYSSYEQYF
.	TRBV12-3/TRBV12-4	TRBJ2-7	.	TGTGCCAGCAGTTATGACGGGCTCTCCTACGAGCAGTACTTC	CASSYDGLSYEQYF
.	TRBV28	TRBJ2-7	many	TGTGCCAGCAGTTTTAACAGGGCGGAGCAGTACTTC	CASSFNRAEQYF
TRBD1	TRBV7-2	TRBJ1-5	many	TGTGCCAGCAGCTTAAGGATCGGACAGGGACATCAGCCCCAGCATTTT	CASSLRIGQGHQPQHF
.	TRBV20-1	TRBJ2-5	few	TGCAGTGCCCGGCCCCCGGGACAACAAGAGACCCAGTACTTC	CSARPPGQQETQYF
.	TRBV5-1	TRBJ1-1	.	TGCGCCAGCAGCTTAGAGACACCGAACACTGAAGCTTTCTTT	CASSLETPNTEAFF
.	TRBV15	TRBJ2-7	many	TGTGCCACCAGCACTCCGGGACAATCCTACGAGCAGTACTTC	CATSTPGQSYEQYF
.	TRBV7-8	TRBJ2-2	.	TGTGCCAGCAGCTTAGAACGTATCAACACCGGGGAGCTGTTTTTT	CASSLERINTGELFF
.	TRBV20-1	TRBJ2-5	.	TGCAGTGCTAGAGGAGAATATCACCCCAGGGAGACCCAGTACTTC	CSARGEYHPRETQYF
TRBD1	TRBV6-2/TRBV6-3	TRBJ2-7	few	TGTGCCAGCAGTTACTCCAGGGGGTCCCTCTCCTACGAGCAGTACTTC	CASSYSRGSLSYEQYF
.	TRBV25-1	TRBJ2-5	many	TGTGCCAGCAGTGAATATGTGTCAGTTAGACCCGGCGGGCAAGAGACCCAGTACTTC	CASSEYVSVRPGGQETQYF
.	TRBV11-2	TRBJ2-5	many	TGTGCCAGCAGCTGGGCAGGGAGGTGGGAGACCCAGTACTTC	CASSWAGRWETQYF
.	TRBV2	TRBJ2-7	many	TGTGCCAGCAGTTTCCAAGGAGGGACAAGCTCCTACGAGCAGTACTTC	CASSFQGGTSSYEQYF
.	TRBV6-1	TRBJ2-6	many	TGTGCCAGCAGTGCCCTTCACACCTCTGGGGCCAACGTCCTGACTTTC	CASSALHTSGANVLTF
.	TRBV19	TRBJ2-2	few	TGTGCCAGTTCGGCAGGCTGGAACGGGGAGCTGTTTTTT	CASSAGWNGELFF
.	TRBV19	TRBJ2-4	.	TGTGCCAGTAGTATTCTCCGGGACTCCAAAAACATTCAGTACTTC	CASSILRDSKNIQYF
TRBD1	TRBV15	TRBJ1-5	.	TGTGCCACCAGCGACCCCGGGACAGGGGACGGCAATCAGCCCCAGCATTTT	CATSDPGTGDGNQPQHF
TRBD1	TRBV5-1	TRBJ1-5	.	TGCGCCAGCAGCCCGGCGGGACAGGGTAGCAATCAGCCCCAGCATTTT	CASSPAGQGSNQPQHF
.	TRBV4-1	TRBJ1-5	.	TGCGCCAGCAGCCAAGATCGGACAGTCAATCAGCCCCAGCATTTT	CASSQDRTVNQPQHF
.	TRBV11-1	TRBJ2-2	.	TGTGCCAGCAGCTTAGCGCTGGCCGGGGAGCTGTTTTTT	CASSLALAGELFF
TRBD1	TRBV15	TRBJ1-4	many	TGTGCCACCAGCAGGGGACAGGGGGATGAAAAACTGTTTTTT	CATSRGQGDEKLFF
.	TRBV9	TRBJ1-5	.	TGTGCCAGCTCAGGGGAGGGATCTCAGCCCCAGCATTTT	CASSGEGSQPQHF
.	TRBV20-1	TRBJ1-5	many	TGCAGTGCCTCGGACGGAGGGAATCAGCCCCAGCATTTT	CSASDGGNQPQHF
TRBD1	TRBV13	TRBJ2-7	many	TGTGCCAGCTCAGGACAGGGTACCTACGAGCAGTACTTC	CASSGQGTYEQYF
TRBD1	TRBV6-1	TRBJ2-7	many	TGTGCCAGCACCCCGACAGGGCCCAACGAGCAGTACTTC	CASTPTGPNEQYF
.	TRBV12-3/TRBV12-4	TRBJ2-3	few	TGTGCCAGCAGTCTAGGGGGTACCACAGATACGCAGTATTTT	CASSLGGTTDTQYF
TRBD1	TRBV20-1	TRBJ1-1	many	TGCAGTGCTAGAGATGGGGCCAGGGGGGAGAACACTGAAGCTTTCTTT	CSARDGARGENTEAFF
TRBD1	TRBV28	TRBJ2-5	many	TGTGCCAGCAGTTCCCGGGACAGGGGGCAAGAGACCCAGTACTTC	CASSSRDRGQETQYF
.	TRBV19	TRBJ1-3	.	TGTGCCAGTAGTAAGAGCCGGACGGGAACTGGAAACACCATATATTTT	CASSKSRTGTGNTIYF
.	TRBV20-1	TRBJ1-5	many	TGCAGTGCTAGAGATCGAAAAGGGGAGCATCAGCCCCAGCATTTT	CSARDRKGEHQPQHF
.	TRBV5-4	TRBJ1-2	many	TGTGCCAGCAGCTTGGGTACGGGCCGTCGGGGCTATGGCTACACCTTC	CASSLGTGRRGYGYTF
TRBD2	TRBV20-1	TRBJ2-1	.	TGCAGTGCCTTAGCGGGAGCCAACAATGAGCAGTTCTTC	CSALAGANNEQFF
TRBD1	TRBV28	TRBJ1-5	many	TGTGCCAGCAGTTACGGGACAGAGTATAGCAATCAGCCCCAGCATTTT	CASSYGTEYSNQPQHF
TRBD1	TRBV19	TRBJ1-5	.	TGTGCCAGTAGTACGGGACAGGGGGCGCATCAGCCCCAGCATTTT	CASSTGQGAHQPQHF
.	TRBV28	TRBJ1-6	many	TGTGCCAGCAGTACCCCCCGGACAGAGTATAATTCACCCCTCCACTTT	CASSTPRTEYNSPLHF
.	TRBV4-1	TRBJ1-1	.	TGCGCCAGCAGCCAAGGGTACGGGGCTGAAGCTTTCTTT	CASSQGYGAEAFF